This is a list of T cell receptor beta chains from one sample in a study of blood T cells in healthy people across ages. TCRdb ran MiXCR on the 5' RACE reads and lists one entry per CDR3 protein. The sample includes fewer than 900,000 distinct CDR3 sequences, 43% of them seen just once. Sequenced input: blood. The receptors derive from a woman in her fifties or sixties in good health. Each CDR3 is given without its conserved first and last residue. The D gene is left open where the match is weak.

D gene: NA
CDR3 length: 13
V gene: TRBV6-6
J gene: TRBJ1-6
CDR3 protein: ASSHTGGYNSPLH

D gene: TRBD2
CDR3 length: 12
V gene: TRBV12-3/TRBV12-4
J gene: TRBJ2-6
CDR3 protein: ASSPGGRANVLT

D gene: NA
CDR3 length: 9
V gene: TRBV2
J gene: TRBJ1-2
CDR3 protein: ASSRGAGYT

D gene: NA
CDR3 length: 14
V gene: TRBV12-3/TRBV12-4
J gene: NA
CDR3 protein: ASSLRRRTQRETQY

D gene: TRBD2
CDR3 length: 12
V gene: TRBV19
J gene: TRBJ2-1
CDR3 protein: ASSGGGVSNEQF

D gene: NA
CDR3 length: 12
V gene: TRBV2
J gene: TRBJ2-5
CDR3 protein: ASRESEMKETQY

D gene: NA
CDR3 length: 14
V gene: TRBV5-1
J gene: TRBJ2-3
CDR3 protein: ASSDGQAASTDTQY

D gene: NA
CDR3 length: 11
V gene: TRBV20-1
J gene: TRBJ1-1
CDR3 protein: SLHYEANTEAF

D gene: NA
CDR3 length: 9
V gene: TRBV27
J gene: TRBJ2-7
CDR3 protein: ASTPLTEQY

D gene: TRBD2
CDR3 length: 13
V gene: TRBV20-1
J gene: TRBJ2-1
CDR3 protein: SALPGGSSYNEQF

D gene: NA
CDR3 length: 12
V gene: TRBV7-9
J gene: TRBJ2-7
CDR3 protein: ASSLAGAANEQY

D gene: NA
CDR3 length: 10
V gene: TRBV18
J gene: TRBJ1-2
CDR3 protein: ASSPRYYGYT

D gene: NA
CDR3 length: 10
V gene: TRBV2
J gene: TRBJ2-7
CDR3 protein: ASSEASHEQY

D gene: NA
CDR3 length: 12
V gene: TRBV7-8
J gene: TRBJ2-5
CDR3 protein: ASSREQQEETQY

D gene: TRBD2
CDR3 length: 13
V gene: TRBV4-3
J gene: TRBJ2-7
CDR3 protein: ASSQVLADSYEQY

D gene: TRBD2
CDR3 length: 14
V gene: TRBV20-1
J gene: TRBJ2-3
CDR3 protein: SARGTSGVDTDTQY

D gene: TRBD1
CDR3 length: 12
V gene: TRBV6-6
J gene: TRBJ2-1
CDR3 protein: ASLQGAGYNEQF

D gene: NA
CDR3 length: 15
V gene: TRBV12-3/TRBV12-4
J gene: TRBJ2-1
CDR3 protein: ASGGPLSTSYSTEQF

D gene: TRBD1
CDR3 length: 13
V gene: TRBV7-3
J gene: TRBJ1-6
CDR3 protein: ASSATGTEDSPLH

D gene: NA
CDR3 length: 15
V gene: TRBV20-1
J gene: TRBJ1-4
CDR3 protein: SARDTYKAGWNEKLF

D gene: NA
CDR3 length: 11
V gene: TRBV24-1
J gene: TRBJ2-1
CDR3 protein: ATSDVWGETQF

D gene: NA
CDR3 length: 12
V gene: TRBV20-1
J gene: TRBJ2-3
CDR3 protein: SASSSSGTDTQY

D gene: TRBD1
CDR3 length: 13
V gene: TRBV5-1
J gene: TRBJ2-5
CDR3 protein: ASSLMGQLQETQY

D gene: NA
CDR3 length: 9
V gene: TRBV28
J gene: TRBJ2-1
CDR3 protein: ASRLNNEQF

D gene: TRBD1
CDR3 length: 13
V gene: TRBV24-1
J gene: TRBJ2-5
CDR3 protein: ATSDRQGATETQY

D gene: TRBD2
CDR3 length: 12
V gene: TRBV10-1
J gene: TRBJ2-1
CDR3 protein: ASSTTSGVNEQF

D gene: NA
CDR3 length: 13
V gene: TRBV25-1
J gene: TRBJ2-5
CDR3 protein: ASSPTLGASQTQY

D gene: TRBD1
CDR3 length: 12
V gene: TRBV11-3
J gene: TRBJ2-1
CDR3 protein: ASSLVGTGDEQF

D gene: TRBD1
CDR3 length: 12
V gene: TRBV5-4
J gene: TRBJ2-1
CDR3 protein: ASSLSQGATEQF

D gene: TRBD1
CDR3 length: 16
V gene: TRBV6-2/TRBV6-3
J gene: NA
CDR3 protein: ASSYPTGGRNENYEQY

D gene: NA
CDR3 length: 12
V gene: TRBV20-1
J gene: TRBJ2-2
CDR3 protein: SARPGIGTGELF